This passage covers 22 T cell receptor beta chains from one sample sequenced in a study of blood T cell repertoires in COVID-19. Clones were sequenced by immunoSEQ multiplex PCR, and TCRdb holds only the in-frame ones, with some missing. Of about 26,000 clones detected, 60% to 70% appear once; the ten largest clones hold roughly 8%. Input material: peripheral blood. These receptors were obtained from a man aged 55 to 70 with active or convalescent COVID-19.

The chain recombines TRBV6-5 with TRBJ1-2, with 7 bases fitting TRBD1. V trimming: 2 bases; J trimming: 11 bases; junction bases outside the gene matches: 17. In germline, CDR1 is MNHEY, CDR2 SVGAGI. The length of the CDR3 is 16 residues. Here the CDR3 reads CASSYDRVTGVSGYTF. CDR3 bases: TGTGCCAGCAGTTACGACAGGGTAACCGGGGTATCAGGGTACACCTTC.

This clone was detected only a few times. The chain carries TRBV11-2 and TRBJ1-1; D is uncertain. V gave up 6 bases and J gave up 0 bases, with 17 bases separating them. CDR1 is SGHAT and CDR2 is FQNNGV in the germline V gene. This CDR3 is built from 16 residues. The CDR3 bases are TGTGCCAGCAGGGCTATACGGGGTAGGGTGAACACTGAAGCTTTCTTT. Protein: CASRAIRGRVNTEAFF.

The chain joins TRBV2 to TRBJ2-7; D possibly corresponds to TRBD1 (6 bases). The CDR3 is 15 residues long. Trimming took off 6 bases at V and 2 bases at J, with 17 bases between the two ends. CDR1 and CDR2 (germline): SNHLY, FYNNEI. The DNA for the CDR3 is TGTGCCAGCAGCGCCTCCGGGACACCAACCTACGAGCAGTACTTC. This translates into CASSASGTPTYEQYF.

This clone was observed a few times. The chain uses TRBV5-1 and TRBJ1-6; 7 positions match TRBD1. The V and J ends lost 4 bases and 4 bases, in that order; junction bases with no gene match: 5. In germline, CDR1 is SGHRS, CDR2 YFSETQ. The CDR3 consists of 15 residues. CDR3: CASSVGQTYNSPLHF. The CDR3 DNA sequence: TGCGCCAGCAGCGTGGGACAGACATATAATTCACCCCTCCACTTT.

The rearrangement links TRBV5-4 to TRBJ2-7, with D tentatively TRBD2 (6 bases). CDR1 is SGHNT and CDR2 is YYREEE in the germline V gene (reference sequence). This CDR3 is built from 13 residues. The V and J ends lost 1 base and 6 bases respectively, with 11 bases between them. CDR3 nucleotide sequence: TGTGCCAGCAGCTTGTTAAGGGGAGGCGAGCAGTACTTC. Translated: CASSLLRGGEQYF.

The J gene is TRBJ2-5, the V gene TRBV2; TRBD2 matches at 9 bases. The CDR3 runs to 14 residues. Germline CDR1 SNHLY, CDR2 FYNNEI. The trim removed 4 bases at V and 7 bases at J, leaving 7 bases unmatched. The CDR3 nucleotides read TGTGCCAGCAGTGTCAGCGGGGGGCCGGGGACCCAGTACTTC. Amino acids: CASSVSGGPGTQYF.

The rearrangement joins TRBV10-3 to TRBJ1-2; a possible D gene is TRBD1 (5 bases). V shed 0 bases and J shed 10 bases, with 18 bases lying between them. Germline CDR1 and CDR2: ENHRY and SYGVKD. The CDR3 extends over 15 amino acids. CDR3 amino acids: CAISESTANDRSYTF. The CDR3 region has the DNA TGTGCCATCAGTGAGTCGACAGCTAATGATAGGTCCTACACCTTC.

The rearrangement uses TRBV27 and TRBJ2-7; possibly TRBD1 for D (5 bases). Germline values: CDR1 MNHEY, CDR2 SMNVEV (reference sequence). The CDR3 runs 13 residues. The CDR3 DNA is TGTGTTACCGCGGCCAGGGTATCCTACGAGCAGTACTTC. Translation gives CVTAARVSYEQYF.

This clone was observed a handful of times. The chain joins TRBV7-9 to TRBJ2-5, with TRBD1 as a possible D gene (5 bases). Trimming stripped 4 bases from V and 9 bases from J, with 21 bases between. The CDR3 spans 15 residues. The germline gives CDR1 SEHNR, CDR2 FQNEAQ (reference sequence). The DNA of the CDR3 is TGTGCCAGCAGCTCAATGTCCGCGACAGCGCTGCCCCAGTACTTC. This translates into CASSSMSATALPQYF.

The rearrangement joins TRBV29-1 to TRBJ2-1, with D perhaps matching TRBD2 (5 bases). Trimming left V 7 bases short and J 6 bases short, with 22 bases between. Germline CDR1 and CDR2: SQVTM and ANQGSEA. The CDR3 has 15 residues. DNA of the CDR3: TGCAGCGCTCGTATCCGGGGAGAGTTATCCAATGAGCAGTTCTTC. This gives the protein CSARIRGELSNEQFF.

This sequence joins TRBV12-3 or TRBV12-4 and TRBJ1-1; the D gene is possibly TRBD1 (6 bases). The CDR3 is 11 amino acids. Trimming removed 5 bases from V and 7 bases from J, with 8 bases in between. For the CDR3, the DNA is TGTGCCAGCAGTCTGACAGGTGAAGCTTTCTTT. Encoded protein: CASSLTGEAFF.

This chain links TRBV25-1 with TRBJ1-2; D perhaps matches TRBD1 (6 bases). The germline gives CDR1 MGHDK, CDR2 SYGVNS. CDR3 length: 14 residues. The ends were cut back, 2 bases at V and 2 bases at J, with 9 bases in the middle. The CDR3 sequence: CASSEPGENYGYTF. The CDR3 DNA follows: TGTGCCAGCAGTGAACCAGGGGAGAACTATGGCTACACCTTC.

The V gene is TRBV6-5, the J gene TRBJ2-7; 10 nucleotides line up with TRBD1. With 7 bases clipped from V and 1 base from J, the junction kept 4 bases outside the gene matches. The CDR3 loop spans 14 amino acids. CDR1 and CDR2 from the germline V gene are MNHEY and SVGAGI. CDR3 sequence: CASKRQGASYEQYF. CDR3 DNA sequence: TGTGCCAGCAAAAGACAGGGGGCGTCCTACGAGCAGTACTTC.

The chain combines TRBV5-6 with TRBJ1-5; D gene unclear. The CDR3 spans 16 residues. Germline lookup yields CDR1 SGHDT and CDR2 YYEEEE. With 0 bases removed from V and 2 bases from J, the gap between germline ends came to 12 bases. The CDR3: CASSLGGYGGNQPQHF. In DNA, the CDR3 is TGTGCCAGCAGCTTGGGTGGGTACGGGGGCAATCAGCCCCAGCATTTT.

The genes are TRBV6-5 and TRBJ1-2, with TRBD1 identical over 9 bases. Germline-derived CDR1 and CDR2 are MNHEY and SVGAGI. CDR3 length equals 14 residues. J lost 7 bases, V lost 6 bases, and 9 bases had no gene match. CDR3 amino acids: CASSSIGDRAGYTF. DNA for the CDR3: TGTGCCAGCAGCAGTATCGGGGACAGGGCTGGCTACACCTTC.

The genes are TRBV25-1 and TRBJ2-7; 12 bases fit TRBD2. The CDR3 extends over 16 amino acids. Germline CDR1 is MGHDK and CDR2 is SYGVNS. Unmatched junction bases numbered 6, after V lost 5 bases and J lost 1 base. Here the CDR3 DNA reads TGTGCCAGCAGTTGGACTAGCGGGGCTGCTTCCTACGAGCAGTACTTC. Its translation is CASSWTSGAASYEQYF.

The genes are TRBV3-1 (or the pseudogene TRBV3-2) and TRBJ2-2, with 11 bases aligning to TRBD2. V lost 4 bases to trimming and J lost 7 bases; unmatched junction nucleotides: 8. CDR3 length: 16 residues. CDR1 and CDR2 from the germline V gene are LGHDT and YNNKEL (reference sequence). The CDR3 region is CASSPRASGGSGELFF. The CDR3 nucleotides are TGTGCCAGCAGCCCTCGTGCTAGCGGGGGGAGCGGGGAGCTGTTTTTT.

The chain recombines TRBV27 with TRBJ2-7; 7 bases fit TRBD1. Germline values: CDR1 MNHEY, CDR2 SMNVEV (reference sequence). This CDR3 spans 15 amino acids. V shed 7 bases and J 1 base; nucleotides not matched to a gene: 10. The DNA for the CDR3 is TGTGCCAGCACCGCTCTGGACAGGCAATCCTACGAGCAGTACTTC. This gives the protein CASTALDRQSYEQYF.

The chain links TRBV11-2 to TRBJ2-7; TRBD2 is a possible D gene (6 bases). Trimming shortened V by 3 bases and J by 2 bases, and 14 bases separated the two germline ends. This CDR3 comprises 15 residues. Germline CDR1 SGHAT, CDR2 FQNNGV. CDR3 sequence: CASSLTAGGTYEQYF. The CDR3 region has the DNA TGTGCCAGCAGCTTGACCGCCGGGGGAACCTACGAGCAGTACTTC.

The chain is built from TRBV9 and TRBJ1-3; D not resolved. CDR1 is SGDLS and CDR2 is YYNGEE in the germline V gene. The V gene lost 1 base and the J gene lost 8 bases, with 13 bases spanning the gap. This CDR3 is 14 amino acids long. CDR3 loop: CASSVRVVSDTIYF. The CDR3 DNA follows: TGTGCCAGCAGCGTAAGGGTAGTTAGCGACACCATATATTTT. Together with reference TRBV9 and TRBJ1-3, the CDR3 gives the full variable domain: DSGVTQTPKHLITATGQRVTLRCSPRSGDLSVYWYQQSLDQGLQFLIQYYNGEERAKGNILERFSAQQFPDLHSELNLSSLELGDSALYFCASSVRVVSDTIYFGEGSWLTVV.

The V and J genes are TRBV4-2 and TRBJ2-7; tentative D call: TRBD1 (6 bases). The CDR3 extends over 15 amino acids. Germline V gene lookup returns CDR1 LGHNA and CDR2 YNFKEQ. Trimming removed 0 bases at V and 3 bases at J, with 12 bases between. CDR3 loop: CASSQERDTFYEQYF. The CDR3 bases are TGTGCCAGCAGCCAAGAAAGGGACACCTTCTACGAGCAGTACTTC.

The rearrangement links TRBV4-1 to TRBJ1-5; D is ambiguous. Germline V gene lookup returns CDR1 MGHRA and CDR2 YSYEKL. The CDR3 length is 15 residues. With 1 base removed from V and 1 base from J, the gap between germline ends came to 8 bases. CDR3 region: CASSQVVTSNQPQHF. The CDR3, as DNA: TGCGCCAGCAGCCAAGTCGTCACAAGCAATCAGCCCCAGCATTTT.